This TCR beta chain was sequenced for a study of blood T cell repertoires in COVID-19. The wider study: The origin of the acute and convalescent COVID-19 samples was the United States, Italy and Spain. T cells, B-cell-depleted T cells, or PBMCs provided the cDNA or gDNA that served as material.

In the authors' methods: Reference gene primer amplification gave nucleated cell count estimates. Generated by immunoSEQ multiplex PCR, the TCRdb table keeps only in-frame clones and is missing some. V and J calls and clone size are given by that table; D and trimming were obtained from the DNA. The sample shows approximately 280,000 clones, around 85% of them seen only once. CDR3 length equals 14 residues. Germline V CDR1 and CDR2: KGHSH, LQKENI. Trimming cost V 3 bases and J 7 bases; bases outside gene matches: 6. What was sequenced was peripheral blood. V usage is TRBV18 and J usage is TRBJ2-1, with TRBD1 matching 7 bases. The TCR comes from a young woman who had recovered from COVID-19. CDR3 amino acids: CASSPGRGSNEQFF. The CDR3 DNA sequence: TGTGCCAGCTCACCGGGCAGGGGGTCAAATGAGCAGTTCTTC.